A selection of T cell receptor beta chains follows, all from one sample in a study of human T cells and chemical hapten exposure. One entry per CDR3 protein results from TCRdb running MiXCR on the RACE reads. The sample lists roughly 38,000 distinct CDR3 sequences, roughly 12% occurring once. The sequencing here drew on whole blood, taken in connection with sensitization to the hapten diphenylcyclopropenone (DPC). These receptors all stem from a woman in her twenties or thirties with alopecia areata. Some clones in this sample may be carry-over from other donors' samples. Each CDR3 is given with its conserved first and last residue. Each record gives: CDR3 length, clone size, J gene, V gene, CDR3 protein. The listing skips clone size in some rows; elsewhere it reads once, few, many or a size class.

>13|NA|TRBJ2-1|TRBV20-1
CSGRADTYNEQFF
>12|many|TRBJ2-7|TRBV30
CAWRPSSYEQYF
>15|many|TRBJ2-5|TRBV7-8
CASSLRQGGEKTQYF
>13|many|TRBJ1-1|TRBV5-1
CASSLATGSEAFF
>14|many|TRBJ2-7|TRBV9
CASSAGQGASEQYF
>15|many|TRBJ1-1|TRBV28
CASSPIQVLNTEAFF
>14|NA|TRBJ1-5|TRBV7-3
CASSLRTNNQPQHF
>16|many|TRBJ1-5|TRBV18
CASSPPGTSDNQPQHF
>16|NA|TRBJ2-3|TRBV20-1
CSAGGLAEDGADTQYF
>14|many|TRBJ2-5|TRBV29-1
CSVEDDGVSETQYF
>11|few|TRBJ2-3|TRBV7-9
CASSNSDTQYF
>14|NA|TRBJ2-7|TRBV28
CASRTSDGRYEQYF
>13|NA|TRBJ2-3|TRBV20-1
CSARSPGRDTQYF
>11|NA|TRBJ2-1|TRBV7-2
CASSFLNEQFF
>11|many|TRBJ2-7|TRBV27
CASSSLNEQYF
>20|many|TRBJ2-5|TRBV6-5
CASSYNPRLGGASVRETQYF
>15|few|TRBJ2-7|TRBV7-6
CASSLEGPQGYEQYF
>15|NA|TRBJ1-6|TRBV2
CASSALGQGNSPLHF
>13|NA|TRBJ1-1|TRBV6-5
CASSYRTNTEAFF
>11|few|TRBJ2-7|TRBV30
CAWSAYYEQYF
>16|NA|TRBJ2-7|TRBV4-1
CASSQDLTGFTYEQYF
>14|NA|TRBJ1-1|TRBV7-9
CASSLEQGWTEAFF
>15|many|TRBJ1-5|TRBV7-6
CASSLGQGINQPQHF
>14|NA|TRBJ2-6|TRBV28
CASSYDSGANVLTF
>16|few|TRBJ2-7|TRBV11-2
CASSPTPGQGLYEQYF
>13|NA|TRBJ2-3|TRBV4-3
CASSPQATDTQYF
>15|NA|TRBJ2-7|TRBV28
CASNPGASGRYEQYF
>16|few|TRBJ2-4|TRBV7-8
CASSYGLAGSKNIQYF
>12|few|TRBJ1-2|TRBV29-1
CSVMAPNYGYTF
>14|few|TRBJ1-2|TRBV5-6
CASSIGTGFYGYTF
>15|few|TRBJ2-2|TRBV29-1
CSVRRLAEGTGELFF
>16|NA|TRBJ2-7|TRBV6-2/TRBV6-3
CASSTRGISSGYEQYF
>15|NA|TRBJ1-4|TRBV5-5
CASNSEPWTNEKLFF
>15|NA|TRBJ2-1|TRBV18
CASSPGTGAYNEQFF
>12|few|TRBJ1-2|TRBV28
CASSLTGYGYTF
>12|many|TRBJ2-3|TRBV27
CASSLSGDTQYF
>15|NA|TRBJ1-5|TRBV6-2/TRBV6-3
CASSRQTGGEQPQHF
>14|few|TRBJ2-7|TRBV27
CASSFGRGPYEQYF
>13|many|TRBJ2-2|TRBV2
CASSEAFTGELFF
>16|medium-sized|TRBJ2-1|TRBV4-3
CASSQDSSGGYNEQFF
>12|few|TRBJ1-5|TRBV20-1
CSAQDRAQPQHF
>16|many|TRBJ1-1|TRBV7-3
CASSLLSAGSNTEAFF
>15|many|TRBJ2-2|TRBV18
CASSTTAVRTGELFF
>12|many|TRBJ1-1|TRBV11-2
CASSLTAYEAFF
>11|many|TRBJ1-1|TRBV7-9
CASSRGARAFF
>15|few|TRBJ2-3|TRBV24-1
CATSDLGLSTDTQYF
>14|few|TRBJ2-7|TRBV28
CASSPGTETYEQYF
>15|NA|TRBJ1-1|TRBV28
CASSLPSGDLTEAFF
>14|many|TRBJ1-1|TRBV3-1
CASSQPDRSTEAFF
>13|NA|TRBJ2-2|TRBV7-3
CASSFRDGGELFF
>18|many|TRBJ1-6|TRBV7-2
CASSLRAGAWDYNSPLHF
>17|NA|TRBJ2-6|TRBV19
CASSIGRGSSGANVLTF
>17|few|TRBJ2-3|TRBV4-3
CASSQEPGTGYTDTQYF
>16|few|TRBJ1-2|TRBV11-2
CAIEGPGTNLNYGYTF